Each of the 19 T cell receptor beta chains below was sequenced from the same sample in a study of T cell repertoires in ileal Crohn's disease. Some clones are missing from TCRdb's copy, which holds only in-frame ones; the method was immunoSEQ multiplex PCR. The data show about 2,100 clones, roughly 87% seen once. Sequencing input: ileal tissue. These receptors were obtained from an adult with Crohn's disease.

The chain employs TRBV6-4 and TRBJ2-1; 7 nucleotides line up with TRBD2. Germline loops: CDR1 MRHNA, CDR2 SNTAGT. V lost 5 bases and J lost 5; bases outside the gene matches: 6. The CDR3 has 14 residues. The CDR3 sequence: CASSHGGSHNEQFF. CDR3 in DNA: TGTGCCAGCAGTCACGGGGGGAGCCACAATGAGCAGTTCTTC.

This rearrangement joins TRBV9 to TRBJ2-3; the D is unclear. CDR3 size: 13 residues. Germline-derived CDR1 and CDR2 are SGDLS and YYNGEE. Trimming took 4 bases from V and 2 from J, leaving 8 bases between them. CDR3: CASSPYDTDTQYF. CDR3 DNA: TGTGCCAGCAGCCCCTACGACACAGATACGCAGTATTTT.

The chain uses TRBV7-9 and TRBJ1-3, with 7 bases lining up with TRBD1. The CDR3 sequence is 17 residues long. Germline assignment: CDR1 SEHNR and CDR2 FQNEAQ (reference sequence). V lost 5 bases to trimming and J lost 0 bases; unmatched junction nucleotides: 10. DNA for the CDR3: TGTGCCAGCAGCCCAGGGGACAGTCATTTCTCTGGAAACACCATATATTTT. Translated: CASSPGDSHFSGNTIYF.

CDR3 amino acids: CASSQARWGEGAGELFF. CDR3 in DNA: TGCGCCAGCAGCCAAGCTAGATGGGGGGAGGGGGCCGGGGAGCTGTTTTTT. This chain connects TRBV4-3 to TRBJ2-2; D possibly corresponds to TRBD2 (7 bases). Germline V gene data show CDR1 as LGHNA and CDR2 as YSLEER. V lost 1 base and J 6 bases, leaving 18 bases between the germline ends. This CDR3 has 17 residues.

The J gene is TRBJ2-7, the V gene TRBV29-1, with TRBD1 matching 11 bases. With 8 bases clipped from V and 8 bases from J, the junction kept 11 bases outside the gene matches. This CDR3 has 13 amino acids. Germline CDR1 reads SQVTM; CDR2 reads ANQGSEA. The CDR3 is CSSPTGTGGKQYF. In nucleotides, the CDR3 is TGCAGCTCCCCCACCGGGACAGGGGGTAAGCAGTACTTC.

This rearrangement joins TRBV5-5 to TRBJ2-2; possibly TRBD1 for D (6 bases). The CDR3 loop spans 14 amino acids. CDR1 is SGHKS and CDR2 is YYEKEE in the germline V gene (reference sequence). V was trimmed by 5 bases and J by 6 bases, leaving 14 bases between them. The CDR3 loop reads CASRQGRLPGELFF. For the CDR3, the DNA is TGTGCCAGCAGACAGGGACGTCTCCCCGGGGAGCTGTTTTTT.

The V gene is TRBV19, the J gene TRBJ1-1; D is possibly TRBD1 (5 bases). The CDR3 is 17 amino acids. CDR1 LNHDA and CDR2 SQIVND come from the germline V gene (reference sequence). V was clipped by 3 bases and J by 5 bases, with 22 bases between them. This chain's CDR3 is CASSIGGRVISGTEAFF. CDR3 sequence (DNA): TGTGCCAGTAGTATTGGTGGCAGGGTAATAAGTGGGACTGAAGCTTTCTTT. Filled out from reference TRBV19 and TRBJ1-1, the complete variable domain reads DGGITQSPKYLFRKEGQNVTLSCEQNLNHDAMYWYRQDPGQGLRLIYYSQIVNDFQKGDIAEGYSVSREKKESFPLTVTSAQKNPTAFYLCASSIGGRVISGTEAFFGQGTRLTVV.

The chain carries TRBV6-1 and TRBJ1-6; D is unclear. Trimming stripped 3 bases from V and 0 bases from J, with 9 bases between. Germline CDR1 and CDR2: MNHNS and SASEGT. This CDR3 has 16 amino acids. This CDR3 reads CASSEDWLSYNSPLHF. The CDR3, as DNA: TGTGCCAGCAGTGAGGACTGGCTCTCCTATAATTCACCCCTCCACTTT.

CDR3 in amino acids: CASSPWDRGHGEQFF. The CDR3 DNA reads as TGTGCCAGCAGTCCATGGGACAGGGGTCACGGTGAGCAGTTCTTC. V is TRBV25-1 and J is TRBJ2-1; 10 bases fit TRBD1. This CDR3 contains 15 residues. Germline CDR1 reads MGHDK; CDR2 reads SYGVNS. The J segment lost 9 bases and the V segment lost 5 bases, leaving 10 bases of the junction unmatched. Variable domain in full (rest from reference TRBV25-1 and TRBJ2-1): EADIYQTPRYLVIGTGKKITLECSQTMGHDKMYWYQQDPGMELHLIHYSYGVNSTEKGDLSSESTVSRIRTEHFPLTLESARPSHTSQYLCASSPWDRGHGEQFFGPGTRLTVL.

The CDR3 DNA reads TGTGCCAGCGGCGAGCGGGATGAAGCTTTCTTT. Protein product: CASGERDEAFF. The chain employs TRBV6-5 and TRBJ1-1; the D is unclear. Germline CDR1 reads MNHEY; CDR2 reads SVGAGI. The ends were cut back, 8 bases at V and 7 bases at J, with 11 bases in the middle. The CDR3 has 11 amino acids.

This chain connects TRBV4-1 to TRBJ2-7; TRBD2 is a possible D gene (5 bases). CDR3 length: 14 amino acids. Trimming cost V 4 bases and J 7 bases, with 17 bases left between them. Looked up from germline, CDR1 is MGHRA and CDR2 is YSYEKL. The CDR3 DNA is TGCGCCAGCAGCCTTCCCCTCCGGGGTGAAGAGCAGTACTTC. Its translation is CASSLPLRGEEQYF.

The gene calls are TRBV4-3 and TRBJ1-6, with 10 bases lining up with TRBD1. CDR1 LGHNA and CDR2 YSLEER come from the germline V gene. The junction had 8 bases not matched to a gene; V was cut back by 2 bases and J by 10 bases. This CDR3 has 16 amino acids. This chain's CDR3 is CASSQRPPGQGSPLHF. CDR3 sequence (DNA): TGCGCCAGCAGCCAAAGACCACCGGGACAGGGGTCACCCCTCCACTTT.

The J gene is TRBJ2-7, the V gene TRBV7-2; TRBD1 matches 7 bases. Germline loops: CDR1 SGHTA, CDR2 FQGNSA. V gave up 2 bases and J gave up 3 bases; unmatched junction bases: 4. This CDR3 is 14 amino acids long. CDR3 DNA sequence: TGTGCCAGCAGCTTAAGGGACAGACACTACGAGCAGTACTTC. Protein product: CASSLRDRHYEQYF.

The rearrangement uses TRBV2 and TRBJ1-1; D might be TRBD1 (5 bases). V dropped 5 bases and J dropped 4 bases, with 14 bases sitting between them. Germline V gene sequence: CDR1 SNHLY, CDR2 FYNNEI. This CDR3 contains 14 residues. The CDR3 reads CASSWGGLATEAFF. Here the CDR3 DNA reads TGTGCCAGCAGTTGGGGGGGGTTGGCCACTGAAGCTTTCTTT. Based on the CDR3 plus reference TRBV2 and TRBJ1-1, the full variable domain is EPEVTQTPSHQVTQMGQEVILRCVPISNHLYFYWYRQILGQKVEFLVSFYNNEISEKSEIFDDQFSVERPDGSNFTLKIRSTKLEDSAMYFCASSWGGLATEAFFGQGTRLTVV.

This clone was seen a few times. V gene TRBV4-1 combines with J gene TRBJ1-2; no clear D. This CDR3 contains 16 residues. The V and J ends lost 0 bases and 0 bases respectively, with 11 bases between them. Germline V gives CDR1 MGHRA, CDR2 YSYEKL. The CDR3 sequence is CASSQEVDGANYGYTF. DNA for the CDR3: TGCGCCAGCAGCCAAGAGGTAGACGGAGCTAACTATGGCTACACCTTC.

The rearrangement uses TRBV18 and TRBJ2-3, with D possibly being TRBD1 (6 bases). The CDR3 is 15 amino acids. V was shortened by 2 bases and J by 1 base, with 10 bases between the two germline ends. The germline V gene has CDR1 KGHSH and CDR2 LQKENI. The CDR3 loop reads CASSPYSGGTDTQYF. DNA of the CDR3: TGTGCCAGCTCACCATATTCAGGGGGCACAGATACGCAGTATTTT. Looking up the rest from reference TRBV18 and TRBJ2-3 gives the full variable domain: NAGVMQNPRHLVRRRGQEARLRCSPMKGHSHVYWYRQLPEEGLKFMVYLQKENIIDESGMPKERFSAEFPKEGPSILRIQQVVRGDSAAYFCASSPYSGGTDTQYFGPGTRLTVL.

J is TRBJ2-1 and V is TRBV7-2; TRBD1 matches at 8 bases. This CDR3 is built from 14 residues. The germline V gene encodes CDR1 SGHTA and CDR2 FQGNSA. V dropped 5 bases and J dropped 8; count of bases not matched to a gene: 8. CDR3 protein: CASSLRTGWYEQFF. The CDR3, as DNA: TGTGCCAGCAGCCTGAGGACAGGGTGGTATGAGCAGTTCTTC.

The chain links TRBV18 to TRBJ2-6, with 9 bases lining up with TRBD1. The germline V gene has CDR1 KGHSH and CDR2 LQKENI. V lost 6 bases, J lost 0 bases, and 0 bases stayed unmatched. The CDR3 has 15 residues. The chain's CDR3 is CASSTGGSGANVLTF. The DNA of the CDR3 is TGTGCCAGCTCGACAGGGGGCTCTGGGGCCAACGTCCTGACTTTC.

In its sample, this clone was seen once. This chain uses TRBV5-1 with TRBJ1-2; 7 bases fit TRBD1. This CDR3 spans 15 amino acids. CDR1 and CDR2 from the germline V gene are SGHRS and YFSETQ. Losses at the gene ends were 3 bases for V and 8 bases for J; bases not matched to a gene: 13. DNA for the CDR3: TGCGCCAGCAGCTCCGGGACAGCCTTTTTTGAAGGCTACACCTTC. Its translation is CASSSGTAFFEGYTF.